Listed below are T cell receptor beta chains from one sample, sequenced in a study of long-term antiretroviral therapy in people with HIV. The protocol was immunoSEQ multiplex PCR, while the TCRdb copy is restricted to in-frame clones and leaves out a portion. The data contain approximately 24,000 clones, about 80% of them singletons. Specimen: unsorted PBMCs, collected 4.4 years after starting antiretroviral therapy. These receptors originate from a man aged 25 to 40 with HIV. Each CDR3 is given with its conserved first and last residue. A D gene is named only where the DNA matches it firmly. Rows give clone size only sometimes, using once, few, many, or a class for an expanded clone.

V gene,J gene,D gene,clone size,CDR3 DNA,CDR3 protein
TRBV11-2,TRBJ2-1,TRBD2,.,TGTGCCAGCAGCTTAGAGCTCGGGGGGTCCTACAATGAGCAGTTCTTC,CASSLELGGSYNEQFF
TRBV27,TRBJ2-4,TRBD1,few,TGTGCCAGCAGTTCCAAACAGGGGGCAGACATTCAGTACTTC,CASSSKQGADIQYF
TRBV6-1,TRBJ1-5,.,.,TGTGCCAGCAGTGAGTGGGGCAGCAATCAGCCCCAGCATTTT,CASSEWGSNQPQHF
TRBV5-4,TRBJ1-6,.,few,TGTGCCAGCATCATAGTGCGGTCCTATAATTCACCCCTCCACTTT,CASIIVRSYNSPLHF
TRBV6-4,TRBJ1-1,TRBD1,.,TGTGCCAGCAGTCCAACAGGGGAAGGGACTGAAGCTTTCTTT,CASSPTGEGTEAFF
TRBV7-9,TRBJ2-6,.,.,TGTGCCAGCAGCACCAATCGGGACATCCCCTCTGGGGCCAACGTCCTGACTTTC,CASSTNRDIPSGANVLTF
TRBV27,TRBJ2-5,TRBD1,once,TGTGCCAGCAGTTTATGGCCGGACAGGGGCGGTCAAGAGACCCAGTACTTC,CASSLWPDRGGQETQYF
TRBV5-1,TRBJ2-1,.,once,TGCGCCAGCAGCACGAGGGGCGTTATCAGCTCCTACAATGAGCAGTTCTTC,CASSTRGVISSYNEQFF
TRBV15,TRBJ2-2,.,.,TGTGCCACCAGCAACTCGAACACCGGGGAGCTGTTTTTT,CATSNSNTGELFF
TRBV13,TRBJ2-1,.,.,TGTGCCAGCAGCTTAGGCCTAATGGGGCGGAGCCCCTACAATGAGCAGTTCTTC,CASSLGLMGRSPYNEQFF
TRBV29-1,TRBJ1-2,.,.,TGCAGCGTTGATAGTGTGGAAGGGGGTGGCTACACCTTC,CSVDSVEGGGYTF
TRBV20-1,TRBJ2-3,.,once,TGCAGTGCTAGGTGGGATACGCAGTATTTT,CSARWDTQYF
TRBV20-1,TRBJ2-7,.,.,TGCAGTGCCCCCAGGGGTCACGAGCAGTACTTC,CSAPRGHEQYF
TRBV7-8,TRBJ2-7,TRBD1,.,TGTGCCAGCAGCCCCCGGGACAGGGAAATATATCTCGCGGGCGAGCAGTACTTC,CASSPRDREIYLAGEQYF
TRBV7-6,TRBJ2-5,TRBD2,.,TGTGCCAGCAGCCTCCTAGCGGGAGTGGGAAAGGAGACCCAGTACTTC,CASSLLAGVGKETQYF
TRBV5-1,TRBJ2-1,TRBD2,once,TGCGCCAGCAGCTTAACTAGCGGTAATGAGCAGTTCTTC,CASSLTSGNEQFF
TRBV27,TRBJ2-7,TRBD1,few,TGTGCCAGCAGTATGAACCGGAGGACAGGGGACGCCTACGAGCAGTACTTC,CASSMNRRTGDAYEQYF
TRBV7-8,TRBJ1-4,TRBD1,.,TGTGCCAGCAGTCAACCTCGACAGGGGGGAGATGAAAAACTGTTTTTT,CASSQPRQGGDEKLFF
TRBV6-1,TRBJ2-7,.,.,TGTGCCAGCAGTAGGACACCGAGGGACGAGCAGTACTTC,CASSRTPRDEQYF
TRBV6-1,TRBJ1-5,TRBD1,few,TGTGCCAGCAGTGAAAACAGGGGAGGTCAGCCCCAGCATTTT,CASSENRGGQPQHF
TRBV27,TRBJ2-5,TRBD2,.,TGTGCCAGCAGTTTAATAGCGGGGGGAGGGGAGACCCAGTACTTC,CASSLIAGGGETQYF
TRBV6-1,TRBJ1-1,.,.,TGTGCCAGCAGTGAAGGTGTCAGGGAGAACACTGAAGCTTTCTTT,CASSEGVRENTEAFF
TRBV6-1,TRBJ1-5,.,few,TGTGCCAGCAGTGAAGGGGTGGCGGAGCCCCAGCATTTT,CASSEGVAEPQHF
TRBV29-1,TRBJ2-7,.,.,TGCAGCGCAGTAGACAGCTCCTACGAGCAGTACTTC,CSAVDSSYEQYF
TRBV5-5,TRBJ1-2,TRBD1,.,TGTGCCAGCAGCTTGGTAAAGGGGGCGCATTCCCAAAACTATGGCTACACCTTC,CASSLVKGAHSQNYGYTF
TRBV14,TRBJ1-2,.,.,TGTGCCAGCAGCCAAGATCCCTATGGCTACACCTTC,CASSQDPYGYTF
TRBV6-6,TRBJ1-2,.,.,TGTGCCAGCGGTAATCCCGGGGTCTATGGCTACACCTTC,CASGNPGVYGYTF
TRBV7-2,TRBJ2-3,.,.,TGTGCCAGCAGCGCGTTGGGGGGCGTCGGCACAGATACGCAGTATTTT,CASSALGGVGTDTQYF
TRBV5-6,TRBJ2-7,.,.,TGTGCCAGCATTCGACAGGTTGGTCCTAGCTCCTACGAGCAGTACTTC,CASIRQVGPSSYEQYF
TRBV5-5,TRBJ1-5,.,.,TGTGCCAGCAGCTTGAATGGTCAGCCCCAGCATTTT,CASSLNGQPQHF
TRBV19,TRBJ1-1,.,.,TGTGCCAGTAAAGCGGGCCCTGAAGCTTTCTTT,CASKAGPEAFF
TRBV10-3,TRBJ1-2,.,.,TGTGCGGTCGGACCCAACTATGGCTACACCTTC,CAVGPNYGYTF
TRBV6-5,TRBJ1-2,TRBD1,.,TGTGCCAGCAGTTACTCAGGGGGCGAAGGCTATGGCTACACCTTC,CASSYSGGEGYGYTF
TRBV4-3,TRBJ1-2,TRBD1,few,TGCGCCAGCAGCCAAGACGCAGGAGGGGGCCTAGGCTACACCTTC,CASSQDAGGGLGYTF
TRBV5-6,TRBJ2-5,TRBD2,.,TGTGCCAGCAGCCCACTGGGACTAGCGGGGGTACAAGAGACCCAGTACTTC,CASSPLGLAGVQETQYF
TRBV2,TRBJ1-2,.,once,TGTGCCAGCAGTGATTGGGAGTCTGGGAATGGCTACACCTTC,CASSDWESGNGYTF
TRBV2,TRBJ1-5,.,.,TGTGCCAGCAGTGAGGCCGGGGGGGGCAATCAGCCCCAGCATTTT,CASSEAGGGNQPQHF
TRBV18,TRBJ1-1,.,few,TGTGCCAGCTCACCACCCCGCTTGGGAGGCTCAACAACTGAAGCTTTCTTT,CASSPPRLGGSTTEAFF
TRBV27,TRBJ2-7,TRBD2,.,TGTGCCTCCTCGGGTAGCGGGAGGGACGAGCAGTACTTC,CASSGSGRDEQYF
TRBV13,TRBJ2-5,.,.,TGTGCCAGCAGCCCCCCTGTTTCGCGGGAGACCCAGTACTTC,CASSPPVSRETQYF